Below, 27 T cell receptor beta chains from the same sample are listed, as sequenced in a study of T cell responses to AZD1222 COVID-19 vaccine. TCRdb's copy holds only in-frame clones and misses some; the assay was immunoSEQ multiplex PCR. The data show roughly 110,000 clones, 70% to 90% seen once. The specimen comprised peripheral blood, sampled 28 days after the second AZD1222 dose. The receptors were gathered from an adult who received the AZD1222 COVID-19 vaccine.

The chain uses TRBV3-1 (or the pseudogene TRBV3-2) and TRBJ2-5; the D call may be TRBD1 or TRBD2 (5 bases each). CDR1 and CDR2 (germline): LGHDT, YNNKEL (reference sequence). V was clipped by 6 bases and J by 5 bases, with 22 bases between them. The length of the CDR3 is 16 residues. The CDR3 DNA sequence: TGTGCCAGCAGTAATACTGGAGGTAGGGGATGGGAGACCCAGTACTTC. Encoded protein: CASSNTGGRGWETQYF.

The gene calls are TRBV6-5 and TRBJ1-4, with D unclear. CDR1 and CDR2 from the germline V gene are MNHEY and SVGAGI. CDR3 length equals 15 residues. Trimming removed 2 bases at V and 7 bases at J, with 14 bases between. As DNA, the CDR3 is TGTGCCAGCAGTTACCAGCCATCCCTATCTGAAAAACTGTTTTTT. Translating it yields CASSYQPSLSEKLFF.

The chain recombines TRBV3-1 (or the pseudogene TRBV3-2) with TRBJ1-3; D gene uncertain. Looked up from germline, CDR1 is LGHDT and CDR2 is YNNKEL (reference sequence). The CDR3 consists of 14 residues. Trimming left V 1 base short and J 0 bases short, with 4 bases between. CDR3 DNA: TGTGCCAGCAGCCAAGGGGGCTCTGGAAACACCATATATTTT. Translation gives CASSQGGSGNTIYF.

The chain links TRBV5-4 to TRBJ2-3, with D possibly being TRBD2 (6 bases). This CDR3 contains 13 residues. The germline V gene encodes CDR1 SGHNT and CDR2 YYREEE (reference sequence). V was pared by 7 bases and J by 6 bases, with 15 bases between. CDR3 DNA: TGTGCCAGCTCCTTCGGGGGTGGGGATACGCAGTATTTT. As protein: CASSFGGGDTQYF.

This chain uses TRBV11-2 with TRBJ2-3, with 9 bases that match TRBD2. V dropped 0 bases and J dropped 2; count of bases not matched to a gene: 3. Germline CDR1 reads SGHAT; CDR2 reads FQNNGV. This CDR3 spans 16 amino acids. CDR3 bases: TGTGCCAGCAGCTTAGAAGTAGCGGGGGCCACAGATACGCAGTATTTT. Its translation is CASSLEVAGATDTQYF.

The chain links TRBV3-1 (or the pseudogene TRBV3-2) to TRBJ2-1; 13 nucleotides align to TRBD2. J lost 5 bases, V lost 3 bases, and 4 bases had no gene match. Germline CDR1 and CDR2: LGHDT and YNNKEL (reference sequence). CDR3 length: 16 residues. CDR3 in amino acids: CASSQLGLAGHNEQFF. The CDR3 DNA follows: TGTGCCAGCAGCCAGCTGGGACTAGCGGGGCACAATGAGCAGTTCTTC.

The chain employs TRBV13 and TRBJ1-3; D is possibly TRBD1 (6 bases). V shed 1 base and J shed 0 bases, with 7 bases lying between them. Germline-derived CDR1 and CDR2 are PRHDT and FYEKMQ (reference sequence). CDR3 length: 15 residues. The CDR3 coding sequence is TGTGCCAGCAGCTTAGACAGGGCCTCTGGAAACACCATATATTTT. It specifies CASSLDRASGNTIYF.

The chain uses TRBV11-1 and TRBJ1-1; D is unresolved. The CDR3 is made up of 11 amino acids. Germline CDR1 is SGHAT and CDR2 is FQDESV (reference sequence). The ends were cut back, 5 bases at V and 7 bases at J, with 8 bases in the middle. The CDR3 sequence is CASSDRSEAFF. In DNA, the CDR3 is TGTGCCAGCAGCGACCGTAGTGAAGCTTTCTTT. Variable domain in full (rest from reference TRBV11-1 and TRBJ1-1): EAEVAQSPRYKITEKSQAVAFWCDPISGHATLYWYRQILGQGPELLVQFQDESVVDDSQLPKDRFSAERLKGVDSTLKIQPAELGDSAMYLCASSDRSEAFFGQGTRLTVV.

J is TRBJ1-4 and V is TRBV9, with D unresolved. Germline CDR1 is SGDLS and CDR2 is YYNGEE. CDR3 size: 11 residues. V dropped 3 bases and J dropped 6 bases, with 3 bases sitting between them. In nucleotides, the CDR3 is TGTGCCAGCAGCGCCTATGAAAAACTGTTTTTT. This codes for CASSAYEKLFF.

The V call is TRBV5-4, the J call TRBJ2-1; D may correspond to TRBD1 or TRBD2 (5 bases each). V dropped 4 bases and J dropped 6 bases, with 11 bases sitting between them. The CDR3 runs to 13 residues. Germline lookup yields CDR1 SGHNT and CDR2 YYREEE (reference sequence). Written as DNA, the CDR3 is TGTGCCAGCAGCGTTGGGACCGTCAATGAGCAGTTCTTC. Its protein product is CASSVGTVNEQFF.

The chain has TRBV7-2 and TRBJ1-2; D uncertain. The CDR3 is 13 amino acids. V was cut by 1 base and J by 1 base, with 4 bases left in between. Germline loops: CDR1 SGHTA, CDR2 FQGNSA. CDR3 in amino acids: CASSLGGNYGYTF. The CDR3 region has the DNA TGTGCCAGCAGCTTAGGGGGTAACTATGGCTACACCTTC.

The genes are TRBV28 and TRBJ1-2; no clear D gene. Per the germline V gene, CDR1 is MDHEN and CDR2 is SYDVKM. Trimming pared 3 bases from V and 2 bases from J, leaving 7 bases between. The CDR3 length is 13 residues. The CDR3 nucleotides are TGTGCCAGCAGTTTCCGGCTCAACTATGGCTACACCTTC. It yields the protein CASSFRLNYGYTF.

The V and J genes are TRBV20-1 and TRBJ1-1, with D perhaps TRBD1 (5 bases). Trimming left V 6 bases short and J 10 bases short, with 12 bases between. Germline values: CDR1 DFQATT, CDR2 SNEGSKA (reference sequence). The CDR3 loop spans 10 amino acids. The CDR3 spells CSAYGGRAFF. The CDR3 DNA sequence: TGCAGTGCCTACGGGGGTCGAGCTTTCTTT.

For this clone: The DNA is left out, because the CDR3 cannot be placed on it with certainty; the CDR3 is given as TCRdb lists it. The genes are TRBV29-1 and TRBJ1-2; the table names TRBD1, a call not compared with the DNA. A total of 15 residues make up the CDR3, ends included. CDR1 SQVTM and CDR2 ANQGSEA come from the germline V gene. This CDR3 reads CSVDTGQVFGSGYTF.

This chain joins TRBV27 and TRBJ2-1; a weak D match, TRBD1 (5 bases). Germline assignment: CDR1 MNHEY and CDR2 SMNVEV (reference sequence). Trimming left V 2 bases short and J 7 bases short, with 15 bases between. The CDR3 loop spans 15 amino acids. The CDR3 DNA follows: TGTGCCAGCAGTTTACTATCTAGGGGTTGGAATGAGCAGTTCTTC. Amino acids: CASSLLSRGWNEQFF.

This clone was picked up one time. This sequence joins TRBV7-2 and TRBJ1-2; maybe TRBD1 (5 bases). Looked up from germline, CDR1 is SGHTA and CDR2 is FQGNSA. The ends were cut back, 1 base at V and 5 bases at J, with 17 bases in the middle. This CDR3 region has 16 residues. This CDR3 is CASSLGERQRMYGYTF. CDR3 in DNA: TGTGCCAGCAGCTTAGGAGAGAGACAGAGGATGTATGGCTACACCTTC.

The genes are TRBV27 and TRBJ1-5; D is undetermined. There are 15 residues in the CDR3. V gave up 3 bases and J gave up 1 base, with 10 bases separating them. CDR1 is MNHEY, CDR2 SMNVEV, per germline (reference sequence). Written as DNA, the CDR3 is TGTGCCAGCAGTTTGCGGAGAACGAGCAATCAGCCCCAGCATTTT. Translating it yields CASSLRRTSNQPQHF.

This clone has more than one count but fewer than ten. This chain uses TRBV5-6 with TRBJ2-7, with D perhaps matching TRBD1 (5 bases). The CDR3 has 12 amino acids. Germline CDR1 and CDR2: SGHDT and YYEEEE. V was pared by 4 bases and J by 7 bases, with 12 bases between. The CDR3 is CASSVPPGEQYF. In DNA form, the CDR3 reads TGTGCCAGCAGCGTCCCCCCAGGGGAGCAGTACTTC.

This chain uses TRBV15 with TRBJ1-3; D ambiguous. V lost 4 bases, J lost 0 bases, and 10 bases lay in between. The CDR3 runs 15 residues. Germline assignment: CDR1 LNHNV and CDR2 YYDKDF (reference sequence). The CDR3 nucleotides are TGTGCCACCAGCATCAACCGAGACTCTGGAAACACCATATATTTT. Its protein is CATSINRDSGNTIYF.

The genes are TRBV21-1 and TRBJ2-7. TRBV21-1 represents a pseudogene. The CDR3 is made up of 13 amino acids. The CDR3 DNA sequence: TGTGCCAGGGGGATAGGGAAGAACTACGAGCAGTACTTC. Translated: CARGIGKNYEQYF.

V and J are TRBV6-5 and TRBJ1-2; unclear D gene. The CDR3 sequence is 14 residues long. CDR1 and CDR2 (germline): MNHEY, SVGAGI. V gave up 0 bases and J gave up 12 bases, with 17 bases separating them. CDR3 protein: CASSYSGKGGPNTF. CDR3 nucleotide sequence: TGTGCCAGCAGTTACTCGGGGAAAGGTGGGCCTAACACCTTC.

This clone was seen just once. The CDR3 protein is CASSFTGANTEAFF. CDR3 DNA: TGCGCCAGCAGCTTCACGGGGGCGAACACTGAAGCTTTCTTT. The chain has TRBV5-1 and TRBJ1-1; tentatively, D is TRBD1 (6 bases). V was shortened by 2 bases and J by 1 base, with 9 bases between the two germline ends. The length of the CDR3 is 14 residues. Germline V gives CDR1 SGHRS, CDR2 YFSETQ.

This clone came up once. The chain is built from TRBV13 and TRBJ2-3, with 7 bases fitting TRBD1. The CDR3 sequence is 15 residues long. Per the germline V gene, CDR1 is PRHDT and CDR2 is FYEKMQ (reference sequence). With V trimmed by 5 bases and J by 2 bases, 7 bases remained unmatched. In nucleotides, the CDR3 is TGTGCCAGCAGCCCAACAGGGGCTTACACAGATACGCAGTATTTT. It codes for CASSPTGAYTDTQYF.

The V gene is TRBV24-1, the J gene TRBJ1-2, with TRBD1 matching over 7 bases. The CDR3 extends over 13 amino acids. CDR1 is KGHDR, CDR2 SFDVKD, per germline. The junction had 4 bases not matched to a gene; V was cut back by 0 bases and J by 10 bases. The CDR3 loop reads CATSDLQGGDYTF. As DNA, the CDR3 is TGTGCCACCAGTGATTTGCAGGGGGGAGACTACACCTTC.

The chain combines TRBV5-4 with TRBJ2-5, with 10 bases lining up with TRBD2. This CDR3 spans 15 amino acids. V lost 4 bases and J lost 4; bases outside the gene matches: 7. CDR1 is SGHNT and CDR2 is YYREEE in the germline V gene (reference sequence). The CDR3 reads CASSPTGTSAETQYF. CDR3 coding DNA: TGTGCCAGCAGCCCAACCGGGACTAGCGCAGAGACCCAGTACTTC.

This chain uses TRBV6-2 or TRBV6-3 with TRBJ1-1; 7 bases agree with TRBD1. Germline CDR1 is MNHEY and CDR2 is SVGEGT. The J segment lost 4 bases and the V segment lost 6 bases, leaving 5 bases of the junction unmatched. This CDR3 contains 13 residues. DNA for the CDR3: TGTGCCAGCAGCCGGGGACAGCGCACTGAAGCTTTCTTT. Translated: CASSRGQRTEAFF.

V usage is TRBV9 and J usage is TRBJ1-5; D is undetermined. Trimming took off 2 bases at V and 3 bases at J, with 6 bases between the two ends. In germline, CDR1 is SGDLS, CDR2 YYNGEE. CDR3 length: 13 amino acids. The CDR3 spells CASSVRPNQPQHF. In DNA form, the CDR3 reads TGTGCCAGCAGCGTTCGACCCAATCAGCCCCAGCATTTT.